These T cell receptor beta chains were read from a single sample in a study of blood T cell repertoires in COVID-19. Clones were read by immunoSEQ multiplex PCR, and TCRdb kept only the in-frame ones, dropping some. The table includes 250,000 or so clones, roughly 85% detected once. Sequenced material: peripheral blood. The receptors stem from a woman aged 18 to 35 with acute or convalescent COVID-19. The CDR3 runs from the conserved cysteine through the conserved F or W. D genes are given only for firm matches. Size tells how often a clone was seen (once, few, many) or the class of an expanded clone, and some rows leave it out.

v_call	d_call	clone_size	cdr3_length	j_call	cdr3_nt	cdr3_aa
TRBV7-7	TRBD1	NA	13	TRBJ2-1	TGTGCTAGCAGCTCCAGACAGGGAAATGAGCAGTTCTTC	CASSSRQGNEQFF
TRBV5-8	NA	NA	12	TRBJ1-5	TGTGCCAGCAAAAAGGGGAATCAGCCCCAGCATTTT	CASKKGNQPQHF
TRBV2	NA	NA	14	TRBJ2-7	TGTGCCAGCAGTGACTACAGTATCTCCTACGAGCAGTACTTC	CASSDYSISYEQYF
TRBV3-1/TRBV3-2	NA	NA	14	TRBJ1-1	TGTGCCAGCAGCCCCCGTGGAGAGAACACTGAAGCTTTCTTT	CASSPRGENTEAFF
TRBV6-1	NA	few	16	TRBJ1-6	TGTGCCAGCAGTGACAGGGCAGACTCCTATAATTCACCCCTCCACTTT	CASSDRADSYNSPLHF
TRBV28	NA	NA	14	TRBJ1-1	TGTGCCAGCAGTTTACGGGGGAGGAGAACTGAAGCTTTCTTT	CASSLRGRRTEAFF
TRBV5-8	TRBD2	NA	16	TRBJ2-1	TGTGCCAGCGATCACAGCGGGAGGAGCCCCTACAATGAGCAGTTCTTC	CASDHSGRSPYNEQFF
TRBV9	TRBD1	NA	18	TRBJ1-3	TGTGCCAGCAGCGTAGTGGGACAGGGGGCTTCCTCTGGAAACACCATATATTTT	CASSVVGQGASSGNTIYF
TRBV25-1	TRBD1	NA	14	TRBJ1-4	TGTGCCAGCAGCCAAGACAGGGCCAATGAAAAACTGTTTTTT	CASSQDRANEKLFF
TRBV29-1	NA	NA	11	TRBJ2-7	TGCAGCGTTAGAGGGGAGGATCAGCAGTACTTC	CSVRGEDQQYF
TRBV7-9	TRBD2	NA	14	TRBJ2-7	TGTGCCAGCGGCCTCAGCGGGAGGCCCTACGAGCAGTACTTC	CASGLSGRPYEQYF
TRBV7-2	NA	NA	14	TRBJ1-3	TGTGCCAGCAGCTTATTTGGACTCGGAAACACCATATATTTT	CASSLFGLGNTIYF
TRBV28	TRBD1	NA	14	TRBJ1-5	TGTGCCAGCAGGCGGGACAGCGCCAATCAGCCCCAGCATTTT	CASRRDSANQPQHF
TRBV7-2	TRBD1	NA	13	TRBJ1-1	TGTGCCAGCCGTCGACAGGGTAACACTGAAGCTTTCTTT	CASRRQGNTEAFF
TRBV19	NA	NA	15	TRBJ1-2	TGTGCCAGTAGTATAGACCGGGGATCTAACTATGGCTACACCTTC	CASSIDRGSNYGYTF
TRBV5-1	TRBD2	NA	19	TRBJ2-1	TGCGCCAGCAGCGCGGGACTAGCGGGATTTACATTGGTGTACAATGAGCAGTTCTTC	CASSAGLAGFTLVYNEQFF
TRBV6-5	NA	NA	15	TRBJ2-1	TGTGCCACCCGGTCGGAGGGGAGCTCCTACAATGAGCAGTTCTTC	CATRSEGSSYNEQFF
TRBV10-3	NA	NA	12	TRBJ1-3	TGTGCCATCAAAACTTCCGGAAACACCATATATTTT	CAIKTSGNTIYF
TRBV28	NA	NA	16	TRBJ1-3	TGTGCCAGCAGTTTAGGAGGAGACGTGGTCGGAAACACCATATATTTT	CASSLGGDVVGNTIYF
TRBV5-4	TRBD2	NA	15	TRBJ2-7	TGTGCCAGCAGCTTGATAGCGGGGTCGACCTACGAGCAGTACTTC	CASSLIAGSTYEQYF
TRBV7-9	NA	once	15	TRBJ2-1	TGTGCCAGCAGCCCTACGGGTTATTCCTACAATGAGCAGTTCTTC	CASSPTGYSYNEQFF
TRBV30	NA	NA	12	TRBJ2-7	TGTGCCTGGAAGGGGGATGGCTACGAGCAGTACTTC	CAWKGDGYEQYF
TRBV6-5	NA	NA	11	TRBJ2-7	TGTGCCAGCAGTTTCCAGTACGAGCAGTACTTC	CASSFQYEQYF
TRBV5-1	NA	NA	11	TRBJ1-1	TGCGCCAGCAGCTTCGGCACTGAAGCTTTCTTT	CASSFGTEAFF
TRBV18	NA	once	13	TRBJ2-1	TGTGCCAGCTCATCAGACTCGATCAATGAGCAGTTCTTC	CASSSDSINEQFF
TRBV18	TRBD2	NA	15	TRBJ2-1	TGTGCCAGCTCACCACGTAGCGGGAGGAACAATGAGCAGTTCTTC	CASSPRSGRNNEQFF
TRBV19	NA	NA	17	TRBJ1-5	TGTGCCAGTACCCAATATGCCCGGGGAGGAAGCAATCAGCCCCAGCATTTT	CASTQYARGGSNQPQHF
TRBV19	NA	NA	15	TRBJ2-3	TGTGCCAGTAGTACCAACCTACTAGCAACAGATACGCAGTATTTT	CASSTNLLATDTQYF
TRBV14	TRBD1	NA	15	TRBJ1-4	TGTGCCAGCAGCCAAGTTGGGACAGGGAATGAAAAACTGTTTTTT	CASSQVGTGNEKLFF
TRBV6-2/TRBV6-3	NA	NA	15	TRBJ1-1	TGTGCCAGCAGTTACGGTCCGGAGATGAACACTGAAGCTTTCTTT	CASSYGPEMNTEAFF
TRBV6-5	TRBD2	NA	15	TRBJ2-1	TGTGCCAGCAGTTTTACTAGCGGGAGTACCAATGAGCAGTTCTTC	CASSFTSGSTNEQFF
TRBV7-9	TRBD1	few	13	TRBJ1-2	TGTGCCAGCAGCCGCGACAGGGGGTTTGGCTACACCTTC	CASSRDRGFGYTF
TRBV19	NA	NA	15	TRBJ1-5	TGTGCCAGTAGTATTATCGCCAGTAGCAATCAGCCCCAGCATTTT	CASSIIASSNQPQHF
TRBV6-2/TRBV6-3	NA	once	14	TRBJ1-1	TGTGCCAGCACCCCTTCAGGGCCAGTCGGTAAAGCTTTCTTT	CASTPSGPVGKAFF
TRBV28	TRBD2	NA	17	TRBJ2-1	TGTGCCAGCAGTTCCAAGACTGGGACTAGCGGGATTCTGACGCAGTTCTTC	CASSSKTGTSGILTQFF
TRBV30	NA	NA	14	TRBJ1-6	TGTGCCTGGAGTCAGGGGAGTTATAATTCACCCCTCCACTTT	CAWSQGSYNSPLHF
TRBV5-1	TRBD2	NA	15	TRBJ2-4	TGCGCCAGCAGCTTGTCGCTAGCGGGAGGAAACATTCAGTACTTC	CASSLSLAGGNIQYF
TRBV28	TRBD2	NA	14	TRBJ2-7	TGTGCCAGCAGCCACGGCGGGAGGAGTTTCGAGCAGTACTTC	CASSHGGRSFEQYF
TRBV20-1	NA	NA	13	TRBJ2-5	TGCAGTGCTAGTCGGGGGGCTCAAGAGACCCAGTACTTC	CSASRGAQETQYF
TRBV18	TRBD2	NA	15	TRBJ2-1	TGTGCCAGCTCACCAATAGGCGGGAGTCGGAATGAGCAGTTCTTC	CASSPIGGSRNEQFF
TRBV4-3	NA	NA	13	TRBJ2-7	TGCGCCAGCAGCCAAGGACAGAACTACGAGCAGTACTTC	CASSQGQNYEQYF
TRBV5-1	TRBD1	NA	16	TRBJ2-7	TGCGCCAGCAGCTTGGGAGGGGGACAGGGGGTTTACGAGCAGTACTTC	CASSLGGGQGVYEQYF
TRBV4-3	NA	NA	16	TRBJ2-7	TGCGCCAGCAGCCAAGATGTGAGGACACTTCCCTACGAGCAGTACTTC	CASSQDVRTLPYEQYF
TRBV7-8	NA	NA	13	TRBJ1-2	TGTGCCAGCAGCATCCTCCAGGGGTTTGGCTACACCTTC	CASSILQGFGYTF
TRBV4-3	NA	NA	14	TRBJ1-1	TGCGCCAGCAGCCAAGATCGGGGGGGCACTGAAGCTTTCTTT	CASSQDRGGTEAFF
TRBV30	NA	NA	12	TRBJ1-2	TGTGCCTGGAGTGTAGGGGGAGATGGCTACACCTTC	CAWSVGGDGYTF
TRBV11-2	NA	NA	14	TRBJ2-7	TGTGCCAGAAGCCGTGGGGTGGAGGAAAACGAGCAGTACTTC	CARSRGVEENEQYF
TRBV5-6	NA	NA	15	TRBJ1-5	TGTGCCAGCAGCGCTATGGGACAAAGCAATCAGCCCCAGCATTTT	CASSAMGQSNQPQHF
TRBV12-3/TRBV12-4	NA	few	13	TRBJ1-2	TGTGCCAGTCGGGCAGGGGCGAACCATGGCTACACCTTC	CASRAGANHGYTF
TRBV19	NA	NA	15	TRBJ1-5	TGTGCCAGTAGTATAGCTGGGGGGGGGTATCAGCCCCAGCATTTT	CASSIAGGGYQPQHF
TRBV19	NA	once	14	TRBJ1-1	TGTGCCAGTAGTCCGGGCACAGGGAACGAAAAAGCTTTCTTT	CASSPGTGNEKAFF
TRBV18	TRBD1	once	15	TRBJ1-6	TGTGCCAGCTCACCTTCGACAGGGTCGGTTTCACCCCTCCACTTT	CASSPSTGSVSPLHF
TRBV4-3	NA	NA	16	TRBJ1-2	TGCGCCAGCAGCCAAGTGAGGGGGGGAGGCGCCTATGGCTACACCTTC	CASSQVRGGGAYGYTF